One and the same sample provided the 27 T cell receptor beta chains below, sequenced in a study of Ad26.COV2.S vaccination and SARS-CoV-2 variants (dated by TCRdb to about 2021). Reading the label with the study, this specimen's treatment or condition is: 15 to 20 received Ad26.COV2.S at low or high dose, single or two shots; roughly five received placebo; per-sample allocation not given. For vaccine and placebo recipients, repertoires were sequenced using samples collected on day 63 after the first injection. Library generation was performed with the immunoSEQ multiplex PCR assay. TCRdb re-hosts the immuneACCESS table, in-frame sequences only. Its copies lack some clones; in the studies checked, an unresolved V gene accounts for under half of them, and the cause for the rest is not known. For this sample there are roughly 410,000 clones; roughly 85% appear just once. Clones ranked in the top ten supply roughly 7.4% of the sample.

This specimen was peripheral blood, taken in a trial of Ad26.COV2.S vaccine versus placebo. The source of these receptors is a person between 18 and 65 years old who received the Ad26.COV2.S COVID-19 vaccine or a placebo.

The chain uses TRBV5-1 and TRBJ2-4, with D possibly TRBD2 on 6 matching bases. The CDR3 runs 16 residues. Germline CDR1 SGHRS, CDR2 YFSETQ. V was cut by 4 bases and J by 0 bases, with 14 bases left in between. The CDR3 here is CASSAYPGLAKNIQYF. CDR3 coding DNA: TGCGCCAGCAGCGCTTATCCGGGACTAGCCAAAAACATTCAGTACTTC.

The chain has TRBV23-1 and TRBJ2-2; the D call may be TRBD1 or TRBD2 (6 bases each). TRBV23-1 is an ORF, and what it does is uncertain. The CDR3 has 17 amino acids. V lost 0 bases and J lost 5, with 16 bases in between. The CDR3 region is CASSQSGASEVTGELFF. The CDR3 bases are TGCGCCAGCAGTCAATCGGGGGCTAGCGAGGTGACCGGGGAGCTGTTTTTT.

This clone was seen only once. The chain links TRBV7-8 to TRBJ1-2, with D uncertain. The CDR3 sequence is 12 residues long. Trimming stripped 5 bases from V and 3 bases from J, with 7 bases between. Germline-derived CDR1 and CDR2 are SGHVS and FQNEAQ. CDR3 coding DNA: TGTGCCAGCAGCCATGCCGACTATGGCTACACCTTC. This codes for CASSHADYGYTF.

This chain's CDR3 is CASSLRRGGGSPLHF. For the CDR3, the DNA is TGTGCCAGCAGCCTCCGTAGGGGGGGAGGTTCACCCCTCCACTTT. The rearrangement uses TRBV13 and TRBJ1-6; a possible D gene is TRBD1 (6 bases). The V gene lost 5 bases and the J gene lost 9 bases, with 17 bases spanning the gap. The CDR3 loop spans 15 amino acids. Germline CDR1 reads PRHDT; CDR2 reads FYEKMQ (reference sequence).

This rearrangement joins TRBV28 to TRBJ2-3, with D possibly TRBD2 on 6 matching bases. Germline V gene sequence: CDR1 MDHEN, CDR2 SYDVKM. The CDR3 contains 13 residues. The V end was cut by 5 bases, the J end by 6 bases, with 12 bases between. The CDR3: CASSRDFMDTQYF. As DNA, the CDR3 is TGTGCCAGCAGTCGGGACTTTATGGATACGCAGTATTTT. Complete variable domain (other parts from reference TRBV28 and TRBJ2-3): DVKVTQSSRYLVKRTGEKVFLECVQDMDHENMFWYRQDPGLGLRLIYFSYDVKMKEKGDIPEGYSVSREKKERFSLILESASTNQTSMYLCASSRDFMDTQYFGPGTRLTVL.

The chain is built from TRBV5-5 and TRBJ1-2, with unresolved D. The CDR3 totals 14 residues. Trimming cost V 0 bases and J 4 bases, with 10 bases left between them. Germline assignment: CDR1 SGHKS and CDR2 YYEKEE (reference sequence). The CDR3: CASSLGMVFYGYTF. The CDR3 nucleotides read TGTGCCAGCAGCTTGGGAATGGTCTTCTATGGCTACACCTTC.

This chain uses TRBV30 with TRBJ2-7; D is perhaps TRBD1 (6 bases). V lost 3 bases and J lost 4, with 16 bases in between. The length of the CDR3 is 14 residues. Germline V gene lookup returns CDR1 GTSNPN and CDR2 SVGIG (reference sequence). DNA for the CDR3: TGTGCCTGGAGCCTCTCCACAGGGAAGTACGAGCAGTACTTC. It is translated as CAWSLSTGKYEQYF.

The chain joins TRBV5-1 to TRBJ2-1; D is uncertain. The CDR3 is made up of 14 amino acids. Trimming removed 2 bases at V and 0 bases at J, with 6 bases between. The germline V gene has CDR1 SGHRS and CDR2 YFSETQ. CDR3 in amino acids: CASSFAVSYNEQFF. As DNA, the CDR3 is TGCGCCAGCAGCTTCGCGGTCTCCTACAATGAGCAGTTCTTC.

The rearrangement links TRBV3-1 (or the pseudogene TRBV3-2) to TRBJ2-3; tentative D call: TRBD2 (5 bases). CDR3 length equals 14 residues. Germline-derived CDR1 and CDR2 are LGHDT and YNNKEL (reference sequence). Trimming stripped 3 bases from V and 0 bases from J, with 7 bases between. The CDR3 reads CASSQWESTDTQYF. The CDR3 nucleotides are TGTGCCAGCAGCCAGTGGGAGAGCACAGATACGCAGTATTTT.

This chain joins TRBV5-1 and TRBJ1-3, with D perhaps matching TRBD1 (5 bases). V dropped 3 bases and J dropped 0 bases, with 10 bases sitting between them. The CDR3 has 15 residues. The V gene's germline CDR1 is SGHRS and CDR2 YFSETQ. CDR3 in DNA: TGCGCCAGCAGCTGGGGCAGTCTCTCTGGAAACACCATATATTTT. This translates into CASSWGSLSGNTIYF.

The chain employs TRBV6-5 and TRBJ2-3; 10 bases fit TRBD2. Germline CDR1 is MNHEY and CDR2 is SVGAGI. With V trimmed by 4 bases and J by 5 bases, 3 bases remained unmatched. The CDR3 consists of 14 residues. The CDR3 bases are TGTGCCAGCAGTTTGGGACTAGCGCGAGATACGCAGTATTTT. It encodes CASSLGLARDTQYF.

The chain carries TRBV29-1 and TRBJ2-5; possibly TRBD2 for D (6 bases). Germline V CDR1 and CDR2: SQVTM, ANQGSEA. The CDR3 spans 12 residues. V was cut by 3 bases and J by 4 bases, with 9 bases left in between. DNA for the CDR3: TGCAGCGTTGAGATGGGAGGAGAGACCCAGTACTTC. Translation: CSVEMGGETQYF. The whole variable domain, filled in from reference TRBV29-1 and TRBJ2-5, reads SAVISQKPSRDICQRGTSLTIQCQVDSQVTMMFWYRQQPGQSLTLIATANQGSEATYESGFVIDKFPISRPNLTFSTLTVSNMSPEDSSIYLCSVEMGGETQYFGPGTRLLVL.

This chain connects TRBV3-1 (or the pseudogene TRBV3-2) to TRBJ2-5; 11 nucleotides agree with TRBD2. Germline V gene data show CDR1 as LGHDT and CDR2 as YNNKEL (reference sequence). J was trimmed by 5 bases and V by 5 bases; bases with no gene match: 7. This CDR3 comprises 15 residues. CDR3 coding DNA: TGTGCCAGCAGCGGTACTAGCGGGAGTAGGGAGACCCAGTACTTC. This codes for CASSGTSGSRETQYF.

This clone was recorded only once. The J gene is TRBJ2-7, the V gene TRBV29-1; 7 bases are shared with TRBD1. The V gene's germline CDR1 is SQVTM and CDR2 ANQGSEA. The V gene end was trimmed by 2 bases and the J gene end by 1 base; junction bases not matched to a gene: 5. The CDR3 is 14 amino acids. The CDR3 nucleotides are TGCAGCGTTGAACGACAGGGTTCGTCCTACGAGCAGTACTTC. This encodes CSVERQGSSYEQYF.

The rearrangement joins TRBV4-2 to TRBJ2-2; weak D call: TRBD1 (5 bases). CDR1 and CDR2 from the germline V gene are LGHNA and YNFKEQ. The CDR3 totals 14 residues. Trimming removed 5 bases at V and 7 bases at J, with 14 bases between. The CDR3 here is CASSAQQGSGELFF. CDR3 DNA sequence: TGTGCCAGCAGCGCCCAGCAGGGTAGCGGGGAGCTGTTTTTT.

This chain joins TRBV19 and TRBJ2-2; unclear D gene. The germline CDR1 and CDR2 sequences are LNHDA and SQIVND (reference sequence). This CDR3 contains 16 residues. Trimming shortened V by 3 bases and J by 4 bases, and 15 bases separated the two germline ends. The CDR3 loop reads CASSIPRASGTGELFF. For the CDR3, the DNA is TGTGCCAGTAGTATCCCCCGGGCATCCGGCACCGGGGAGCTGTTTTTT.

This clone has only a few counts. The V gene is TRBV5-8, the J gene TRBJ2-1; D is unclear. Germline-derived CDR1 and CDR2 are SGHTS and YDEGEE. There are 15 residues in the CDR3. The V and J ends lost 4 bases and 0 bases respectively, with 11 bases between them. Here the CDR3 DNA reads TGTGCCAGCAGCCCCCGGCGGAGCTCCTACAATGAGCAGTTCTTC. Translation gives CASSPRRSSYNEQFF.

The chain employs TRBV5-1 and TRBJ2-2; 11 positions match TRBD1. The length of the CDR3 is 15 residues. Germline V gene lookup returns CDR1 SGHRS and CDR2 YFSETQ. Trimming at V came to 4 bases and at J to 7 bases, leaving 6 bases not matched to a gene. The CDR3 DNA reads TGCGCCAGCAGCCCCGGACAGGGGGCTATCGGGGAGCTGTTTTTT. It codes for CASSPGQGAIGELFF.

In DNA, the CDR3 is TGTGCCTGGAGTGTAGGTAGTGGGACATACTACGAGCAGTACTTC. The encoded protein is CAWSVGSGTYYEQYF. This chain uses TRBV30 with TRBJ2-7; weak D call: TRBD1 (6 bases). The germline V and J ends were trimmed by 0 bases and 3 bases, with 15 bases remaining between them. Per the germline V gene, CDR1 is GTSNPN and CDR2 is SVGIG (reference sequence). The CDR3 consists of 15 residues.

The rearrangement joins TRBV7-9 to TRBJ1-2; TRBD1 might be the D (5 bases). CDR3 length: 15 amino acids. V lost 1 base, J lost 4 bases, and 13 bases lay in between. Germline V CDR1 and CDR2: SEHNR, FQNEAQ (reference sequence). CDR3 nucleotide sequence: TGTGCCAGCAGCTTAGGTGGGACGTCAGGCTATGGCTACACCTTC. It yields the protein CASSLGGTSGYGYTF.

V usage is TRBV29-1 and J usage is TRBJ1-2; 9 bases align to TRBD1. Looked up from germline, CDR1 is SQVTM and CDR2 is ANQGSEA. V lost 3 bases to trimming and J lost 4 bases; unmatched junction nucleotides: 12. The CDR3 is made up of 16 amino acids. CDR3 DNA sequence: TGCAGCGTTGATGGTGGACAGGGGCCAAGGTCCTATGGCTACACCTTC. Its translation is CSVDGGQGPRSYGYTF.

This clone was seen once. This chain joins TRBV19 and TRBJ1-1; D not resolved. The length of the CDR3 is 13 residues. The ends were cut back, 3 bases at V and 6 bases at J, with 11 bases in the middle. Germline CDR1 and CDR2: LNHDA and SQIVND (reference sequence). This chain's CDR3 is CASSITGFPEAFF. In DNA form, the CDR3 reads TGTGCCAGTAGTATTACGGGTTTCCCTGAAGCTTTCTTT. Full variable domain (remainder filled in from reference TRBV19 and TRBJ1-1): DGGITQSPKYLFRKEGQNVTLSCEQNLNHDAMYWYRQDPGQGLRLIYYSQIVNDFQKGDIAEGYSVSREKKESFPLTVTSAQKNPTAFYLCASSITGFPEAFFGQGTRLTVV.

This clone turned up a few times. The V gene is TRBV10-3, the J gene TRBJ1-5, with D unresolved. Trimming left V 3 bases short and J 7 bases short, with 19 bases between. Germline CDR1 reads ENHRY; CDR2 reads SYGVKD. The CDR3 loop spans 16 amino acids. CDR3 amino acids: CAISDSREKVGQPQHF. The CDR3 coding sequence is TGTGCCATCAGTGATTCCCGGGAGAAAGTAGGCCAGCCCCAGCATTTT.

The V and J genes are TRBV4-2 and TRBJ2-5; 9 positions match TRBD2. V shed 6 bases, J shed 2 bases, and the junction held 10 bases outside the gene matches. This CDR3 region has 16 residues. The germline V gene encodes CDR1 LGHNA and CDR2 YNFKEQ. The CDR3 spells CASSRVGGGGQETQYF. CDR3 in DNA: TGTGCCAGCAGTCGGGTAGGCGGGGGGGGTCAAGAGACCCAGTACTTC.

V usage is TRBV12-3 or TRBV12-4 and J usage is TRBJ1-2, with unresolved D. V shed 4 bases and J shed 5 bases, with 11 bases lying between them. This CDR3 contains 13 residues. For the CDR3, the DNA is TGTGCCAGCAGTTCGTCAGGATTTTATGGCTACACCTTC. It encodes CASSSSGFYGYTF.

This clone was seen a single time. The chain combines TRBV2 with TRBJ2-7; tentatively, D is TRBD2 (6 bases). V was shortened by 7 bases and J by 6 bases, with 16 bases between the two germline ends. CDR1 and CDR2 (germline): SNHLY, FYNNEI. The length of the CDR3 is 13 residues. The CDR3 here is CASTGGPGTEQYF. DNA of the CDR3: TGTGCCAGCACCGGAGGGCCTGGGACCGAGCAGTACTTC.

The chain couples TRBV20-1 to TRBJ2-1; D could derive from TRBD1 or TRBD2 (6 bases each). V was pared by 6 bases and J by 9 bases, with 12 bases between. This CDR3 contains 11 residues. The germline V gene has CDR1 DFQATT and CDR2 SNEGSKA (reference sequence). CDR3 sequence (DNA): TGCAGTGCAAGGGGGGTGGTTGAGCAGTTCTTC. This encodes CSARGVVEQFF.